Listed below are T cell receptor beta chains from one sample, sequenced in a study of T-cell reconstitution after alpha-beta-depleted transplantation in children. Each CDR3 protein is one row after TCRdb ran MiXCR on the PCR reads. There are about 470,000 distinct CDR3 sequences in the sample; roughly 44% occur only once, and 27% lies in the top ten. The sample in question was PBMCs, obtained before TCRalphabeta/CD19-depleted stem cell transplant. These receptors were obtained from a girl aged 2 to 10 with aplastic anemia, due to receive a stem cell transplant. Both conserved end residues are part of each CDR3. D genes are given only for firm matches. Clone size is stated in some rows and not others, as once, few, many or a class when expanded.

TRBJ2-2 | few | TRBD2 | TRBV28 | CASSQRGSGRAGELFF | TGTGCCAGCAGTCAACGCGGTAGCGGGAGGGCCGGGGAGCTGTTTTTT
TRBJ2-7 | NA | NA | TRBV2 | CASSGDGGPYEQYF | TGTGCCAGCAGTGGGGATGGCGGTCCCTACGAGCAGTACTTC
TRBJ2-3 | many | TRBD1 | TRBV7-2 | CASSRYGTGLTDTQYF | TGTGCCAGCAGTCGTTATGGGACAGGGCTCACAGATACGCAGTATTTT
TRBJ1-2 | many | TRBD1 | TRBV10-3 | CAISEWRTGEVYGYTF | TGTGCCATCAGTGAGTGGAGGACAGGGGAGGTTTATGGCTACACCTTC
TRBJ2-2 | NA | NA | TRBV6-5 | CASSYPVWRVNTGELFF | TGTGCCAGCAGTTACCCTGTCTGGAGGGTTAACACCGGGGAGCTGTTTTTT
TRBJ1-1 | NA | NA | TRBV28 | CASSLIGTRAFF | TGTGCCAGCAGTTTAATAGGGACGAGGGCTTTCTTT
TRBJ2-3 | NA | NA | TRBV18 | CASSPTSVGTDTQYF | TGTGCCAGCTCACCAACCAGCGTTGGCACAGATACGCAGTATTTT
TRBJ2-1 | once | TRBD1 | TRBV7-2 | CASSAWDRENEQFF | TGTGCCAGCAGCGCATGGGACAGGGAGAATGAGCAGTTCTTC
TRBJ2-7 | many | NA | TRBV3-1 | CASSLRGTLIF | TGTGCCAGCAGCCTCCGAGGGACCCTCATCTTC
TRBJ2-2 | few | TRBD2 | TRBV12-3/TRBV12-4 | CASSSASGTSGRLDTGELFF | TGTGCCAGCAGCTCAGCCTCCGGGACTAGCGGGAGGTTGGACACCGGGGAGCTGTTTTTT
TRBJ2-7 | NA | TRBD1 | TRBV7-9 | CASSESGQGTYEQYF | TGTGCCAGCAGCGAATCGGGACAGGGGACCTACGAGCAGTACTTC
TRBJ1-2 | NA | NA | TRBV27 | CASSQRAGSYGYTF | TGTGCCAGCAGTCAAAGGGCGGGAAGCTATGGCTACACCTTC
TRBJ2-3 | NA | NA | TRBV10-3 | CAIGTDSAGAHTDTQYF | TGTGCCATCGGGACGGACTCCGCGGGGGCCCACACAGATACGCAGTATTTT
TRBJ2-3 | NA | TRBD2 | TRBV29-1 | CSVVTGLAGVYSTDTQYF | TGCAGCGTTGTAACGGGACTAGCGGGAGTGTATAGCACAGATACGCAGTATTTT
TRBJ1-1 | NA | NA | TRBV29-1 | CSVAQTTNTEAFF | TGCAGCGTTGCGCAGACGACGAACACTGAAGCTTTCTTT
TRBJ2-2 | NA | TRBD2 | TRBV28 | CASSLQRGDTGELFF | TGTGCCAGCAGTTTACAGCGGGGGGACACCGGGGAGCTGTTTTTT
TRBJ2-3 | few | TRBD2 | TRBV30 | CAWSVRLAGVMGTDTQYF | TGTGCCTGGAGTGTACGCCTAGCGGGAGTGATGGGTACAGATACGCAGTATTTT
TRBJ2-2 | many | NA | TRBV20-1 | CSARRKLASTGELFF | TGCAGTGCTAGACGGAAACTAGCTAGCACCGGGGAGCTGTTTTTT
TRBJ2-1 | NA | NA | TRBV29-1 | CSPLAVSYNEQFF | TGCAGCCCGTTAGCAGTATCCTACAATGAGCAGTTCTTC
TRBJ2-7 | many | NA | TRBV14 | CASSQNGYEQYF | TGTGCCAGCAGCCAAAACGGGTACGAGCAGTACTTC
TRBJ2-7 | few | NA | TRBV3-1 | CASSQGRRGEQYF | TGTGCCAGCAGCCAAGGGCGGAGGGGCGAGCAGTACTTC
TRBJ2-1 | NA | TRBD2 | TRBV5-1 | CASSLSLAGGSYNEQFF | TGCGCCAGCAGCTTGAGCCTAGCGGGGGGATCCTACAATGAGCAGTTCTTC
TRBJ2-3 | NA | NA | TRBV7-6 | CASSLAPGVRTDTQYF | TGTGCCAGCAGCTTAGCGCCGGGTGTGCGCACAGATACGCAGTATTTT
TRBJ1-2 | NA | NA | TRBV4-2 | CASSQGDSFAYGYTF | TGTGCCAGCAGCCAAGGCGACTCGTTCGCCTATGGCTACACCTTC
TRBJ2-1 | few | NA | TRBV7-2 | CASSPWTGVSYNEQFF | TGTGCCAGCAGCCCCTGGACGGGAGTATCCTACAATGAGCAGTTCTTC
TRBJ1-2 | few | NA | TRBV20-1 | CSARDFLRIRGYGYTF | TGCAGTGCTAGAGACTTCCTAAGGATACGTGGCTATGGCTACACCTTC
TRBJ2-5 | many | TRBD1 | TRBV5-1 | CASSLGRGQGNQETQYF | TGCGCCAGCAGCTTGGGGCGTGGACAGGGGAACCAAGAGACCCAGTACTTC
TRBJ1-2 | NA | NA | TRBV20-1 | CSAKKTDFGYTF | TGCAGTGCAAAAAAAACGGACTTTGGCTACACCTTC
TRBJ2-1 | NA | NA | TRBV21-1 | CASTKRLGMILCEQFF | TGTGCCAGCACCAAGAGGCTAGGAATGATTTTGTGTGAGCAGTTCTTC
TRBJ2-3 | once | NA | TRBV11-3 | CASSSQASDTQYF | TGTGCCAGCAGCTCGCAGGCCTCAGATACGCAGTATTTT
TRBJ1-4 | few | NA | TRBV28 | CASSSAPTTNEKLFF | TGTGCCAGCAGTTCGGCACCGACGACTAATGAAAAACTGTTTTTT
TRBJ2-5 | NA | NA | TRBV2 | CASKLESQETQYF | TGTGCCAGCAAACTTGAATCGCAAGAGACCCAGTACTTC
TRBJ2-5 | few | TRBD1 | TRBV2 | CASNQDRVQETQYF | TGTGCCAGCAACCAGGACAGGGTTCAAGAGACCCAGTACTTC
TRBJ2-7 | NA | TRBD2 | TRBV28 | CASSLPGTSSYEQYF | TGTGCCAGCAGTTTACCCGGGACTAGCTCCTACGAGCAGTACTTC
TRBJ2-7 | NA | NA | TRBV10-1 | CASRDGFLGEQYF | TGCGCCAGCCGGGACGGTTTTCTCGGCGAGCAGTACTTC
TRBJ1-6 | few | NA | TRBV5-1 | CASSLQLNSPLHF | TGCGCCAGCAGCTTACAGCTTAATTCACCCCTCCACTTT
TRBJ2-1 | many | TRBD2 | TRBV7-2 | CASSLGTSGIYNEQFF | TGTGCCAGCAGCTTAGGGACTAGCGGGATCTACAATGAGCAGTTCTTC
TRBJ1-1 | few | NA | TRBV7-6 | CASSLARLRQLNTEAFF | TGTGCCAGCAGCTTAGCGCGGTTACGGCAGTTGAACACTGAAGCTTTCTTT
TRBJ1-1 | NA | NA | TRBV30 | CAWSVTQNTEAFF | TGTGCCTGGAGTGTAACTCAGAACACTGAAGCTTTCTTT
TRBJ2-1 | NA | NA | TRBV20-1 | CSATKSQGGNEQFF | TGCAGTGCTACAAAGAGCCAGGGAGGCAATGAGCAGTTCTTC
TRBJ2-1 | NA | TRBD2 | TRBV10-3 | CAISESSSGSDEQFF | TGTGCCATCAGTGAGTCCAGTAGCGGGAGCGATGAGCAGTTCTTC
TRBJ2-1 | many | TRBD2 | TRBV12-3/TRBV12-4 | CASSWGTSGTHNEQFF | TGTGCCAGCAGTTGGGGGACTAGCGGGACACACAATGAGCAGTTCTTC